This entry features one T cell receptor (beta chain) sequence. The antigen remains undetermined. The PCR was carried out with 60 Vbeta primers and 13 Jbeta primers. The table came from immunoSEQ multiplex PCR; TCRdb's copy has only in-frame clones and leaves some out. Here the sample spans 210,000 or so clones, just over 75% being singletons. This sample was included in a study of cytomegalovirus exposure and HLA in healthy donors. Study-wide context: Across 300 to 400 genotyped donors, 81% landed in the Caucasian-associated ancestry cluster.

Whole-study findings and limits: Earlier analysis yielded a pattern in which most TCR beta V segments were productive about 90% or about 30% of the time. A later analysis linked around 15,000 TCR beta sequences to HLA alleles at 0.05 false discovery rate.

Input material: PBMCs. The sequence came from a woman aged 60-70 years in good health and CMV-seropositive.

CDR3 amino acids: CASSSLVGVRQETQYF. The CDR3 region has the DNA TGCGCCAGCAGCTCCTTAGTCGGGGTGAGGCAAGAGACCCAGTACTTC. The V gene is TRBV5-1, the J gene TRBJ2-5; the D gene is possibly TRBD2 (5 bases). Germline CDR1 SGHRS, CDR2 YFSETQ. The CDR3 is made up of 16 amino acids. Trimming shortened V by 3 bases and J by 2 bases, and 17 bases separated the two germline ends.